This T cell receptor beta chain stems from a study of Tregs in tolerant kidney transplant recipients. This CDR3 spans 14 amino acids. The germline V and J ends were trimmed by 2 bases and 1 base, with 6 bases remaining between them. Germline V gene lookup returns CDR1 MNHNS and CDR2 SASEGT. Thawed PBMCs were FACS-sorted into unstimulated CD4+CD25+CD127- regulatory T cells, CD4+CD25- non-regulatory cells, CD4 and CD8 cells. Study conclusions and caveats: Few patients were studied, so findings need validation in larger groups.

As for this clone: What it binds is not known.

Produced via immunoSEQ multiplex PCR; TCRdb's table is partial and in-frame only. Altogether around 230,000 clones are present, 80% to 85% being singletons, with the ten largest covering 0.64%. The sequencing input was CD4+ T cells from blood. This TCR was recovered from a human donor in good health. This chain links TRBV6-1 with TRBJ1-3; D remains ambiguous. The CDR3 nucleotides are TGTGCCAGCAGTGAACAGAATTCTGGAAACACCATATATTTT. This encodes CASSEQNSGNTIYF.